These T cell receptor beta chains were read from a single sample in a study of regulatory T cells in long-lasting Graves disease. MiXCR, applied by TCRdb to the multiplex PCR reads, yields one record per CDR3 protein. There are about 660,000 distinct CDR3 sequences in the sample; around 30% occur only once, and roughly 40% lies in the top ten. Sequenced material: peripheral blood mononuclear cells (PBMCs), taken when the disease was refractory, from a patient treated with antithyroid drugs. Source of these receptors: a female donor with Graves disease. Each CDR3 is given with its conserved first and last residue. D genes are given only for firm matches. The listing skips clone size in some rows; elsewhere it reads once, few, many or a size class.

CASSYSPGNSLPLHF TGTGCCAGCAGTTACTCGCCCGGGAACTCTCTACCCCTCCACTTT . TRBJ1-6 TRBV6-5 few
CSATVQSSNTEAFF TGCAGTGCTACCGTACAGAGTTCGAACACTGAAGCTTTCTTT . TRBJ1-1 TRBV20-1 few
CASTSGDPYEQYF TGTGCCAGCACCTCAGGGGACCCCTACGAGCAGTACTTC . TRBJ2-7 TRBV28 many
CASSHLGGGNTGELFF TGTGCCAGCAGCCATCTGGGGGGGGGCAACACCGGGGAGCTGTTTTTT . TRBJ2-2 TRBV25-1 .
CASSDISYEQYF TGTGCCAGCAGTGATATTTCCTACGAGCAGTACTTC . TRBJ2-7 TRBV2 many
CASSLFFTYEQYF TGTGCCAGCAGCTTATTCTTTACCTACGAGCAGTACTTC . TRBJ2-7 TRBV7-2 .
CASSLPGTGDEQYF TGCGCCAGCAGCTTGCCCGGGACAGGGGACGAGCAGTACTTC TRBD1 TRBJ2-7 TRBV5-1 few
CASSVEAQGEETQYF TGTGCCAGCAGCGTAGAGGCGCAGGGCGAAGAGACCCAGTACTTC . TRBJ2-5 TRBV9 .
CASADEGGGRNQPQHF TGTGCTAGTGCCGATGAGGGGGGGGGACGCAATCAGCCCCAGCATTTT . TRBJ1-5 TRBV12-5 .
CSVGPAGYTGELFF TGCAGCGTTGGCCCAGCGGGATATACCGGGGAGCTGTTTTTT TRBD2 TRBJ2-2 TRBV29-1 .
CATSDPDRTGELFF TGTGCCACCAGTGACCCAGACCGTACCGGGGAGCTGTTTTTT . TRBJ2-2 TRBV24-1 .
CSARDPGGSGNTIYF TGCAGTGCTAGAGATCCCGGCGGGTCCGGAAACACCATATATTTT . TRBJ1-3 TRBV20-1 few
CASKPTGGPSSYGYTF TGTGCCAGCAAACCGACAGGGGGCCCCTCCTCCTATGGCTACACCTTC TRBD1 TRBJ1-2 TRBV12-3/TRBV12-4 many
CSATPSGKNSYEQYF TGCAGTGCCACGCCTAGCGGGAAAAACTCCTACGAGCAGTACTTC TRBD2 TRBJ2-7 TRBV20-1 .
CASSYPGQGNSGNTIYF TGTGCCAGCAGCTACCCGGGACAGGGCAACTCTGGAAACACCATATATTTT TRBD1 TRBJ1-3 TRBV5-5 few
CASSDPGHPTYEQYF TGTGCCAGCAGTGACCCGGGACATCCGACCTACGAGCAGTACTTC . TRBJ2-7 TRBV6-1 .
CASNSGFNSPLHF TGTGCCAGCAACTCTGGGTTTAATTCACCCCTCCACTTT . TRBJ1-6 TRBV6-1 few
CASLGRETQYF TGTGCCAGCTTGGGACGAGAGACCCAGTACTTC . TRBJ2-5 TRBV2 .
CASRFNRNTEAFF TGTGCCAGCAGGTTTAACAGGAACACTGAAGCTTTCTTT . TRBJ1-1 TRBV2 many
CASRPGVAGVGEQFF TGTGCCAGCAGACCCGGGGTAGCGGGAGTCGGTGAGCAGTTCTTC TRBD2 TRBJ2-1 TRBV6-2/TRBV6-3 .
CASSPLGGGEAFF TGTGCCAGCAGTCCCCTGGGCGGGGGTGAAGCTTTCTTT . TRBJ1-1 TRBV12-3/TRBV12-4 many
CASSIVRGRDTEAFF TGTGCCAGTAGTATTGTTAGGGGCCGAGACACTGAAGCTTTCTTT . TRBJ1-1 TRBV19 .
CAWSEPGPTYEQYF TGTGCCTGGAGTGAACCGGGACCCACCTACGAGCAGTACTTC . TRBJ2-7 TRBV30 .
CASSPARVGQPQHF TGTGCCAGCAGCCCGGCAAGGGTAGGTCAGCCCCAGCATTTT . TRBJ1-5 TRBV7-8 few
CASSPRLAGVFETQYF TGTGCCAGCAGTCCTCGACTAGCGGGAGTCTTTGAGACCCAGTACTTC TRBD2 TRBJ2-5 TRBV6-1 many
CASTRLAGGRLGSYEQYF TGTGCCAGCACCCGACTAGCGGGAGGGCGATTAGGTTCCTACGAGCAGTACTTC TRBD2 TRBJ2-7 TRBV28 many
CASMSQGGSYEQYF TGTGCCAGCATGTCCCAGGGGGGAAGCTACGAGCAGTACTTC . TRBJ2-7 TRBV6-1 .
CATSREGTENSPLHF TGTGCCACCAGCAGAGAGGGGACGGAAAATTCACCCCTCCACTTT . TRBJ1-6 TRBV15 few
CSVDGQGDQPQHF TGCAGCGTTGATGGACAGGGTGATCAGCCCCAGCATTTT TRBD1 TRBJ1-5 TRBV29-1 .
CATSWLIGRTNTEAFF TGTGCCACCAGCTGGCTTATCGGGAGGACGAACACTGAAGCTTTCTTT . TRBJ1-1 TRBV15 .
CASSSTSGRPQETQYF TGTGCCAGCAGCTCTACTAGCGGGAGGCCTCAAGAGACCCAGTACTTC TRBD2 TRBJ2-5 TRBV7-6 .
CSVIPGGNQPQHF TGCAGCGTCATCCCAGGGGGCAATCAGCCCCAGCATTTT . TRBJ1-5 TRBV29-1 .
CASSRGTDSGNTIYF TGTGCCAGCAGCCGTGGAACGGACTCTGGAAACACCATATATTTT . TRBJ1-3 TRBV7-6 .
CASREVTEAFF TGTGCCAGTAGGGAGGTCACTGAAGCTTTCTTT . TRBJ1-1 TRBV19 .
CASSFRFIGTVPAEQYF TGTGCCAGCAGTTTCAGATTTATCGGAACAGTCCCCGCCGAGCAGTACTTC . TRBJ2-7 TRBV27 few
CSVRNTGVETQYF TGCAGCGTCAGAAACACAGGGGTTGAGACCCAGTACTTC TRBD1 TRBJ2-5 TRBV29-1 .
CASSYAGGSYEQYF TGTGCCAGCAGTTACGCAGGGGGCAGCTACGAGCAGTACTTC TRBD1 TRBJ2-7 TRBV6-9 many
CASSNTGGDQPQHF TGTGCCAGCAGCAACACAGGGGGAGATCAGCCCCAGCATTTT TRBD1 TRBJ1-5 TRBV7-8 .
CASTKDRDTGELFF TGTGCCAGCACTAAGGACAGGGACACCGGGGAGCTGTTTTTT TRBD1 TRBJ2-2 TRBV12-3/TRBV12-4 .
CASSAGGQGVQPQHF TGTGCCAGCAGTGCGGGGGGGCAGGGGGTCCAGCCCCAGCATTTT TRBD1 TRBJ1-5 TRBV2 .
CSARDLRQRDEQYF TGCAGTGCTAGAGATCTCCGGCAGAGGGACGAGCAGTACTTC . TRBJ2-7 TRBV20-1 few
CASSEERVGQPQHF TGTGCCAGCAGTGAAGAGAGAGTGGGTCAGCCCCAGCATTTT . TRBJ1-5 TRBV6-1 few
CSVGQALNTEAFF TGCAGCGTTGGACAGGCGCTAAACACTGAAGCTTTCTTT . TRBJ1-1 TRBV29-1 once
CATKGRPINEKLFF TGTGCCACGAAGGGACGACCCATTAATGAAAAACTGTTTTTT . TRBJ1-4 TRBV6-1 many
CASSLEGQTQYF TGTGCCAGCAGTTTAGAGGGTCAGACCCAGTACTTC . TRBJ2-5 TRBV27 .
CASRGDSSYEQYF TGTGCCAGCAGAGGGGACAGCTCCTACGAGCAGTACTTC TRBD1 TRBJ2-7 TRBV7-9 many
CASSLIDYGYTF TGTGCCAGCAGTTTGATAGACTATGGCTACACCTTC . TRBJ1-2 TRBV28 many
CSVATGTADEQYF TGCAGCGTTGCTACCGGGACAGCCGACGAGCAGTACTTC TRBD1 TRBJ2-7 TRBV29-1 .
CAILKGNDYGYTF TGTGCCATTCTCAAGGGGAACGACTATGGCTACACCTTC . TRBJ1-2 TRBV10-3 .
CSASAGSATEAFF TGCAGTGCCTCGGCAGGGTCGGCCACTGAAGCTTTCTTT . TRBJ1-1 TRBV20-1 .
CASSWGAGETWELFF TGTGCCAGCAGCTGGGGGGCTGGGGAAACCTGGGAGCTGTTTTTT . TRBJ2-2 TRBV7-7 .
CAISESRLAGRRSYEQYF TGTGCCATCAGTGAGTCGAGACTAGCGGGAAGGCGGTCCTACGAGCAGTACTTC TRBD2 TRBJ2-7 TRBV10-3 .
CASSQADSQPQHF TGTGCCAGCAGCCAGGCAGACTCTCAGCCCCAGCATTTT . TRBJ1-5 TRBV7-9 .
CASSEVGARSEKLFF TGTGCCAGCAGTGAAGTGGGGGCGCGTAGTGAAAAACTGTTTTTT . TRBJ1-4 TRBV6-1 few
CASSRGQGRNEQYF TGTGCCAGCAGTCGTGGACAGGGGCGCAACGAGCAGTACTTC TRBD1 TRBJ2-7 TRBV6-1 .
CASLPGTSGKRYEQYF TGTGCCAGCCTTCCCGGGACTAGCGGGAAGCGCTACGAGCAGTACTTC TRBD2 TRBJ2-7 TRBV2 many
CSVEARDILNGYTF TGCAGCGTTGAAGCCCGGGACATTCTGAATGGCTACACCTTC . TRBJ1-2 TRBV29-1 few
CSASLTGTGLTEAFF TGCAGTGCTAGCCTAACCGGGACAGGGCTCACTGAAGCTTTCTTT TRBD1 TRBJ1-1 TRBV20-1 .
CASSLTLDHEQYF TGTGCCAGCAGCTTAACACTAGACCACGAGCAGTACTTC . TRBJ2-7 TRBV7-9 once
CASVGQPSGANVLTF TGTGCCAGCGTTGGACAGCCCTCTGGGGCCAACGTCCTGACTTTC . TRBJ2-6 TRBV2 many